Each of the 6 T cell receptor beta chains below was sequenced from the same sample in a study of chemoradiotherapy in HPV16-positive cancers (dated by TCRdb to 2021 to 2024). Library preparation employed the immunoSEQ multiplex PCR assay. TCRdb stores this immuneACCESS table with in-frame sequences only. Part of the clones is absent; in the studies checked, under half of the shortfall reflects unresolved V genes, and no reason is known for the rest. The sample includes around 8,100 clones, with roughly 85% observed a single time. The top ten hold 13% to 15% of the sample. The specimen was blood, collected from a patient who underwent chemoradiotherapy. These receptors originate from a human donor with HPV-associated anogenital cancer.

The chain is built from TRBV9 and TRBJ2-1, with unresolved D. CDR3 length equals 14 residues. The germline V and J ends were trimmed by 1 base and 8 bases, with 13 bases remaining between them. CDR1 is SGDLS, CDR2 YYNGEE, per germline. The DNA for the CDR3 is TGTGCCAGCAGCGTAATGTCCATACGCGATGAGCAGTTCTTC. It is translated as CASSVMSIRDEQFF.

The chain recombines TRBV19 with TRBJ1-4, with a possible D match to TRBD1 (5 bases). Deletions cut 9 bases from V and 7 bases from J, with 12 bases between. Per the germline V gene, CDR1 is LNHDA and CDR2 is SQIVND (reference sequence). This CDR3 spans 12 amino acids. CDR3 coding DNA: TGTGCCAGCCACGCCGGGGGTGAAAAACTGTTTTTT. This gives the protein CASHAGGEKLFF.

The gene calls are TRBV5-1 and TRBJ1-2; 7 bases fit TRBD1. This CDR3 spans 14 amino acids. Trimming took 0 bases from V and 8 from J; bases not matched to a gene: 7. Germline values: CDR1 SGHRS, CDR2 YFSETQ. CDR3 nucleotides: TGCGCCAGCAGCTTGGGACAGGGAGTCGGAGGCTACACCTTC. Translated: CASSLGQGVGGYTF.

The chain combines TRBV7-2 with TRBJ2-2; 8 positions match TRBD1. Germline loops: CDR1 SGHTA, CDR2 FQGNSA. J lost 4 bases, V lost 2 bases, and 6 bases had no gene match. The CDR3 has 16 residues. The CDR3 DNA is TGTGCCAGCAGCTTATTTACCGGGACAGGCACCGGGGAGCTGTTTTTT. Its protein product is CASSLFTGTGTGELFF.

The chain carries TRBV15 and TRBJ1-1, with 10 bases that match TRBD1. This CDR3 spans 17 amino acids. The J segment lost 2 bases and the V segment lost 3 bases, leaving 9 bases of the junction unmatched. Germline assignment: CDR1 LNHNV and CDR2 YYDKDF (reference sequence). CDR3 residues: CATSSGPGQGINTEAFF. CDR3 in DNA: TGTGCCACCAGCAGTGGACCGGGACAGGGGATTAACACTGAAGCTTTCTTT.

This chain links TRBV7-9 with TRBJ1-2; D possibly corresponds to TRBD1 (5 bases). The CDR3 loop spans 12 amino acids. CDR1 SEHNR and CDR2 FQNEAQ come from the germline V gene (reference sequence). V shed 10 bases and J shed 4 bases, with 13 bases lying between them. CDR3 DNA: TGTGCCACTCAGGGCGGGGGCTATGGCTACACCTTC. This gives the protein CATQGGGYGYTF.